This paragraph covers one TCR beta chain sequence. These data are taken from a study of T cell changes during pregnancy in multiple sclerosis. The length of the CDR3 is 13 residues. The V gene's germline CDR1 is SSHAT and CDR2 FNYEAQ (reference sequence). V lost 5 bases and J lost 6, with 12 bases in between. Clones were read by immunoSEQ multiplex PCR, and TCRdb kept only the in-frame ones, dropping some. The sample yields roughly 88,000 clones, around 90% seen once. The source was peripheral blood, collected in the first trimester of pregnancy. This receptor was obtained from a female donor with multiple sclerosis, enrolled in a pregnancy study. The V call is TRBV7-7, the J call TRBJ2-3; the D gene is possibly TRBD2 (6 bases). CDR3 residues: CASSRGLGDTQYF. CDR3 coding DNA: TGTGCCAGCAGCCGGGGGTTAGGGGATACGCAGTATTTT.